This passage covers 28 T cell receptor beta chains from one sample sequenced in a study of blood T cell repertoires in COVID-19. Only in-frame clones appear in the TCRdb table, and some are missing; sequencing was by immunoSEQ multiplex PCR. The sample comprises about 670,000 clones, around 90% of which are singletons, and roughly 0.26% rests with the top ten. The sample taken for sequencing was peripheral blood. These receptors all stem from a woman under 30 with acute or convalescent COVID-19.

This clone was counted a single time. The V call is TRBV19, the J call TRBJ2-5; 12 nucleotides agree with TRBD2. Germline-derived CDR1 and CDR2 are LNHDA and SQIVND (reference sequence). The CDR3 has 15 residues. V was pared by 4 bases and J by 4 bases, with 4 bases of the junction left unmatched. The DNA of the CDR3 is TGTGCCAGTAGTACCCCGACTAGCGGGGGAGAGACCCAGTACTTC. This encodes CASSTPTSGGETQYF. Looking up the rest from reference TRBV19 and TRBJ2-5 gives the full variable domain: DGGITQSPKYLFRKEGQNVTLSCEQNLNHDAMYWYRQDPGQGLRLIYYSQIVNDFQKGDIAEGYSVSREKKESFPLTVTSAQKNPTAFYLCASSTPTSGGETQYFGPGTRLLVL.

This clone was seen only a few times. The chain uses TRBV11-1 and TRBJ2-7, with 8 bases fitting TRBD1. The CDR3 consists of 16 residues. After removal of 5 bases from V and 2 bases from J, the junction contained 11 bases not matched to a gene. Germline CDR1 and CDR2: SGHAT and FQDESV (reference sequence). The CDR3 DNA reads TGTGCCAGCAGCGGGGCAGGGGGCAGTTTCGCCTACGAGCAGTACTTC. Translation: CASSGAGGSFAYEQYF.

The chain joins TRBV5-4 to TRBJ2-2, with D uncertain. With 2 bases removed from V and 5 bases from J, the gap between germline ends came to 4 bases. CDR1 is SGHNT, CDR2 YYREEE, per germline (reference sequence). This CDR3 is built from 12 residues. The CDR3 sequence: CASSFGTGELFF. Written as DNA, the CDR3 is TGTGCCAGCAGCTTCGGGACCGGGGAGCTGTTTTTT.

The chain carries TRBV29-1 and TRBJ1-2; the match to TRBD1 covers 11 bases. The V segment lost 1 base and the J segment 0 bases; nucleotides outside the gene matches: 16. The germline V gene has CDR1 SQVTM and CDR2 ANQGSEA. CDR3 size: 20 residues. CDR3 sequence: CSVEVIGTGGSSLPNYGYTF. CDR3 in DNA: TGCAGCGTTGAAGTTATCGGGACAGGGGGTAGTAGTCTTCCTAACTATGGCTACACCTTC.

The chain combines TRBV27 with TRBJ2-3; 8 positions agree with TRBD1. The CDR3 is 14 amino acids. V was pared by 3 bases and J by 4 bases, with 3 bases of the junction left unmatched. Per the germline V gene, CDR1 is MNHEY and CDR2 is SMNVEV (reference sequence). CDR3 DNA: TGTGCCAGCAGTTTCGGACAGGGCCCAGATACGCAGTATTTT. Translating gives CASSFGQGPDTQYF.

The genes are TRBV4-3 and TRBJ2-3; D remains ambiguous. Germline V CDR1 and CDR2: LGHNA, YSLEER. The length of the CDR3 is 15 residues. Trimming stripped 3 bases from V and 0 bases from J, with 10 bases between. The CDR3 coding sequence is TGCGCCAGCAGCCAGCAACCAACTAGCACAGATACGCAGTATTTT. Its translation: CASSQQPTSTDTQYF.

This chain uses TRBV5-1 with TRBJ2-7, with D unclear. Germline CDR1 and CDR2: SGHRS and YFSETQ. Trimming removed 0 bases at V and 2 bases at J, with 3 bases between. The CDR3 covers 12 residues. DNA of the CDR3: TGCGCCAGCAGCTTGGGCGCCTACGAGCAGTACTTC. Its translation: CASSLGAYEQYF. Filled out from reference TRBV5-1 and TRBJ2-7, the complete variable domain reads KAGVTQTPRYLIKTRGQQVTLSCSPISGHRSVSWYQQTPGQGLQFLFEYFSETQRNKGNFPGRFSGRQFSNSRSEMNVSTLELGDSALYLCASSLGAYEQYFGPGTRLTVT.

The gene calls are TRBV5-1 and TRBJ2-3; 9 bases map to TRBD2. Trimming removed 0 bases from V and 2 bases from J; junction bases left unmatched: 4. This CDR3 region has 16 residues. Germline CDR1 is SGHRS and CDR2 is YFSETQ. The CDR3 reads CASSLEASGDTDTQYF. DNA of the CDR3: TGCGCCAGCAGCTTGGAGGCTAGCGGGGACACAGATACGCAGTATTTT.

The chain couples TRBV2 to TRBJ1-2, with TRBD1 as a possible D gene (5 bases). This CDR3 has 14 residues. V was trimmed by 2 bases and J by 5 bases, leaving 12 bases between them. The germline V gene has CDR1 SNHLY and CDR2 FYNNEI. This CDR3 reads CASSEPRGVYGYTF. DNA of the CDR3: TGTGCCAGCAGTGAACCCCGGGGGGTGTATGGCTACACCTTC.

Of note for this clone: This CDR3 is also generated by other DNA sequences in the sample. The rearrangement links TRBV4-1 to TRBJ2-7; TRBD2 agrees at 13 bases. J lost 7 bases, V lost 4 bases, and 19 bases had no gene match. Germline V gives CDR1 MGHRA, CDR2 YSYEKL. The CDR3 spans 19 residues. CDR3 region: CASSPKPGLAGVNHGEQYF. For the CDR3, the DNA is TGCGCCAGCAGCCCCAAACCCGGACTAGCGGGGGTCAATCACGGGGAGCAGTACTTC.

This clone was picked up a small number of times. V usage is TRBV6-6 and J usage is TRBJ2-2; tentative D call: TRBD1 (6 bases). The ends were cut back, 5 bases at V and 6 bases at J, with 13 bases in the middle. The CDR3 has 14 residues. The germline V gene encodes CDR1 MNHNY and CDR2 SVGAGI (reference sequence). CDR3 region: CASSTNRDPGELFF. The CDR3 DNA sequence: TGTGCCAGCAGTACCAACAGGGACCCCGGGGAGCTGTTTTTT.

V usage is TRBV2 and J usage is TRBJ1-1; D perhaps matches TRBD1 (6 bases). Germline V gene lookup returns CDR1 SNHLY and CDR2 FYNNEI. V was cut by 4 bases and J by 0 bases, with 12 bases left in between. This CDR3 has 15 residues. The CDR3 coding sequence is TGTGCCAGCAGTGTACAGGGAACCTTGAACACTGAAGCTTTCTTT. Translated, it gives CASSVQGTLNTEAFF.

This clone has a handful of counts. This chain's CDR3 is CASGTGESSTEAFF. The CDR3 DNA is TGTGCTAGTGGTACAGGGGAAAGTAGCACTGAAGCTTTCTTT. The V and J genes are TRBV12-5 and TRBJ1-1, with 7 bases that match TRBD1. After removal of 5 bases from V and 4 bases from J, the junction contained 7 bases not matched to a gene. This CDR3 region has 14 residues. The germline CDR1 and CDR2 sequences are LGHNT and FRNRAP.

The V call is TRBV9, the J call TRBJ1-1; TRBD1 matches 8 bases. This CDR3 contains 16 residues. V trimming: 4 bases; J trimming: 2 bases; junction bases outside the gene matches: 10. CDR1 and CDR2 from the germline V gene are SGDLS and YYNGEE. The CDR3 protein is CASSPHRDRPNTEAFF. The CDR3 bases are TGTGCCAGCAGCCCCCACCGGGACAGGCCAAACACTGAAGCTTTCTTT. The full variable domain, with the rest looked up from reference TRBV9 and TRBJ1-1, is DSGVTQTPKHLITATGQRVTLRCSPRSGDLSVYWYQQSLDQGLQFLIQYYNGEERAKGNILERFSAQQFPDLHSELNLSSLELGDSALYFCASSPHRDRPNTEAFFGQGTRLTVV.

The chain employs TRBV4-3 and TRBJ1-3; D unresolved. V was trimmed by 0 bases and J by 0 bases, leaving 3 bases between them. The CDR3 is 14 residues long. Germline V gives CDR1 LGHNA, CDR2 YSLEER. In DNA, the CDR3 is TGCGCCAGCAGCCAAGACAGCTCTGGAAACACCATATATTTT. It yields the protein CASSQDSSGNTIYF.

This chain joins TRBV27 and TRBJ1-2, with D hard to call. CDR1 is MNHEY, CDR2 SMNVEV, per germline (reference sequence). The CDR3 runs to 13 residues. V lost 3 bases to trimming and J lost 6 bases, with 11 bases between them. CDR3 amino acids: CASSLRDKNGYTF. CDR3 nucleotide sequence: TGTGCCAGCAGTTTGCGGGATAAGAATGGCTACACCTTC.

The V gene is TRBV23-1, the J gene TRBJ2-3, with D possibly being TRBD2 (5 bases). TRBV23-1 is designated an ORF whose function remains uncertain. V lost 1 base and J lost 1, with 6 bases in between. The CDR3 is 14 amino acids. CDR3 loop: CASSQYGGTDTQYF. The CDR3 nucleotides read TGCGCCAGCAGTCAATACGGGGGCACAGATACGCAGTATTTT.

As to this clone: Other DNA sequences in the sample encode the same CDR3. The gene calls are TRBV6-1 and TRBJ1-2, with D uncertain. The germline CDR1 and CDR2 sequences are MNHNS and SASEGT. This CDR3 contains 14 residues. The germline V and J ends were trimmed by 0 bases and 1 base, with 6 bases remaining between them. CDR3 DNA: TGTGCCAGCAGTGAAGCGCCGGGTAACTATGGCTACACCTTC. It translates to CASSEAPGNYGYTF.

V and J are TRBV6-5 and TRBJ1-2; TRBD1 matches 9 bases. This CDR3 has 14 residues. Looked up from germline, CDR1 is MNHEY and CDR2 is SVGAGI. The J segment lost 8 bases and the V segment lost 6 bases, leaving 10 bases of the junction unmatched. For the CDR3, the DNA is TGTGCCAGCAGCAAAGAACAGGGGGCGGAGGGCTACACCTTC. Translated: CASSKEQGAEGYTF.

In the case of this clone: This same CDR3 is encoded by further DNA sequences in the sample. The gene calls are TRBV7-9 and TRBJ1-1, with TRBD1 identical over 8 bases. V lost 4 bases, J lost 1 base, and 5 bases stayed unmatched. The CDR3 contains 15 residues. CDR1 is SEHNR and CDR2 is FQNEAQ in the germline V gene (reference sequence). CDR3 sequence reads: CASSSTGGWNTEAFF. CDR3 sequence (DNA): TGTGCCAGCAGCTCCACAGGGGGGTGGAACACTGAAGCTTTCTTT.

V and J are TRBV4-1 and TRBJ2-7; TRBD1 aligns across 7 bases. Germline CDR1 reads MGHRA; CDR2 reads YSYEKL. With 0 bases clipped from V and 6 bases from J, the junction kept 8 bases outside the gene matches. This CDR3 is built from 15 residues. As DNA, the CDR3 is TGCGCCAGCAGCCAAGATCCACAGACAGGGTTCGAGCAGTACTTC. It translates to CASSQDPQTGFEQYF.

In DNA form, the CDR3 reads TGTGCCAGCTCACCGCCCCTGGGGACAGGTAATGAGCAGTTCTTC. Translation: CASSPPLGTGNEQFF. This chain uses TRBV18 with TRBJ2-1, with 8 positions matching TRBD1. Germline CDR1 KGHSH, CDR2 LQKENI. The CDR3 is 15 amino acids. With V trimmed by 3 bases and J by 7 bases, 8 bases remained unmatched.

The chain joins TRBV28 to TRBJ1-5; 7 bases agree with TRBD1. Germline V lookup: CDR1 MDHEN, CDR2 SYDVKM. The CDR3 consists of 15 residues. The junction had 5 bases not matched to a gene; V was cut back by 3 bases and J by 3 bases. The CDR3 loop reads CASSFGTAINQPQHF. DNA for the CDR3: TGTGCCAGCAGTTTCGGGACAGCTATCAATCAGCCCCAGCATTTT.

The chain carries TRBV5-1 and TRBJ1-4, with D possibly being TRBD1 (5 bases). V was clipped by 1 base and J by 9 bases, with 13 bases between them. The CDR3 has 14 amino acids. CDR1 SGHRS and CDR2 YFSETQ come from the germline V gene. CDR3 nucleotides: TGCGCCAGCAGCTTGACAGGTGTTGATCAAAAACTGTTTTTT. Amino acids: CASSLTGVDQKLFF.

The rearrangement joins TRBV2 to TRBJ2-1, with 8 bases that match TRBD2. V lost 3 bases, J lost 5 bases, and 12 bases stayed unmatched. The CDR3 contains 17 residues. The germline V gene encodes CDR1 SNHLY and CDR2 FYNNEI. The CDR3 DNA is TGTGCCAGCAGTGATCCGGAGCGGGGGCCGGCCCACAATGAGCAGTTCTTC. It is translated as CASSDPERGPAHNEQFF.

Concerning this clone itself: At the DNA level, this CDR3 is encoded by other sequences in the same sample as well. This chain uses TRBV7-9 with TRBJ1-5, with a weak D call TRBD1 (5 bases). Germline CDR1 and CDR2: SEHNR and FQNEAQ (reference sequence). The CDR3 is made up of 13 amino acids. V lost 4 bases and J 6 bases, leaving 10 bases between the germline ends. The CDR3 DNA follows: TGTGCCAGCAGCTCGGGGGGAGGTCAGCCCCAGCATTTT. Translated, it gives CASSSGGGQPQHF.

The V call is TRBV12-5, the J call TRBJ2-2; 8 bases are shared with TRBD1. The CDR3 is made up of 18 amino acids. The germline gives CDR1 LGHNT, CDR2 FRNRAP. V lost 5 bases, J lost 0 bases, and 11 bases stayed unmatched. CDR3 in amino acids: CASGPPGQGLTNTGELFF. CDR3 coding DNA: TGTGCTAGTGGTCCCCCTGGACAGGGCCTTACGAACACCGGGGAGCTGTTTTTT. The complete variable domain, with remaining parts taken from reference TRBV12-5 and TRBJ2-2, reads DARVTQTPRHKVTEMGQEVTMRCQPILGHNTVFWYRQTMMQGLELLAYFRNRAPLDDSGMPKDRFSAEMPDATLATLKIQPSEPRDSAVYFCASGPPGQGLTNTGELFFGEGSRLTVL.

This rearrangement joins TRBV12-5 to TRBJ1-4; 7 nucleotides line up with TRBD1. CDR1 and CDR2 from the germline V gene are LGHNT and FRNRAP. The CDR3 spans 18 residues. The V gene end was trimmed by 1 base and the J gene end by 4 bases; junction bases not matched to a gene: 12. CDR3 region: CASGLAILGGQINEKLFF. The CDR3 bases are TGTGCTAGTGGTTTGGCGATCCTGGGGGGACAGATTAATGAAAAACTGTTTTTT.